This TCR beta chain was captured by sequencing in a study of cytomegalovirus exposure and HLA in healthy donors. In its sample, this clone was seen many times. The antigen is not known. Trimming cost V 0 bases and J 0 bases, with 9 bases left between them. Germline loops: CDR1 LGHNA, CDR2 YSLEER. The CDR3 covers 17 residues. PCR employed 60 Vbeta and 13 Jbeta primers. Using immunoSEQ multiplex PCR, the repertoire was profiled, and TCRdb retains in-frame clones only, with some absent. This sample has some 79,000 clones; 78% occur once, and the top ten carry around 5.4%. Notes on the study in general: In a later analysis, TCR association rates varied by HLA locus: DRB1 most, HLA-C fewest.

This clonotype was obtained from a male donor in good health and CMV-seropositive. The sequencing sample was made of PBMCs. The genes are TRBV4-3 and TRBJ2-6, with a weak D call TRBD2 (6 bases). This chain's CDR3 is CASSQEGGSSGANVLTF. CDR3 DNA: TGCGCCAGCAGCCAAGAGGGGGGAAGCTCTGGGGCCAACGTCCTGACTTTC.